These 23 T cell receptor beta chains were sequenced from one sample in a study of T cell responses to AZD1222 COVID-19 vaccine. The method was immunoSEQ multiplex PCR; TCRdb's version includes in-frame clones alone and lacks a portion of them. The data show approximately 140,000 clones, approximately 90% seen once. Sequencing was performed on peripheral blood, taken 28 days after the second AZD1222 dose. Receptors were obtained from an adult who received the AZD1222 COVID-19 vaccine.

A note on this clone: The sample holds other DNA sequences that translate to the same CDR3. In DNA form, the CDR3 reads TGTGCCTGGACCCCGGGGGGCGATGGCTACACCTTC. Its protein is CAWTPGGDGYTF. This chain links TRBV30 with TRBJ1-2, with D possibly being TRBD1 (6 bases). Per germline, CDR1 GTSNPN and CDR2 SVGIG (reference sequence). The V end was cut by 4 bases, the J end by 6 bases, with 12 bases between. CDR3 length: 12 amino acids.

The CDR3 coding sequence is TGTGCCAGCAGCTTCAACAGGGTGAACGGCAATCAGCCCCAGCATTTT. Residues: CASSFNRVNGNQPQHF. The chain uses TRBV7-8 and TRBJ1-5; TRBD1 might be the D (6 bases). The CDR3 totals 16 residues. With 3 bases removed from V and 2 bases from J, the gap between germline ends came to 14 bases. Germline lookup yields CDR1 SGHVS and CDR2 FQNEAQ.

The chain carries TRBV27 and TRBJ2-2, with D perhaps TRBD2 (6 bases). The CDR3 is made up of 19 amino acids. The V end lost 0 bases, the J end lost 5 bases, and 22 bases lay between the germline ends. Germline V gives CDR1 MNHEY, CDR2 SMNVEV (reference sequence). The CDR3: CASSLSPRLKTGATGELFF. The CDR3 DNA reads as TGTGCCAGCAGTTTATCCCCAAGACTTAAGACGGGAGCGACCGGGGAGCTGTTTTTT.

In its sample, this clone was seen a few times. The genes are TRBV7-9 and TRBJ2-3, with D perhaps TRBD1 (6 bases). Trimming cost V 5 bases and J 4 bases, with 16 bases left between them. This CDR3 has 15 amino acids. Germline CDR1 is SEHNR and CDR2 is FQNEAQ (reference sequence). In DNA, the CDR3 is TGTGCCAGCAGCCATACAGGGAATATCGCAGATACGCAGTATTTT. This encodes CASSHTGNIADTQYF. Supplemented by reference TRBV7-9 and TRBJ2-3, the full variable domain reads DTGVSQNPRHKITKRGQNVTFRCDPISEHNRLYWYRQTLGQGPEFLTYFQNEAQLEKSRLLSDRFSAERPKGSFSTLEIQRTEQGDSAMYLCASSHTGNIADTQYFGPGTRLTVL.

This clone was observed a single time. This chain links TRBV3-1 (or the pseudogene TRBV3-2) with TRBJ2-3, with a possible D match to TRBD2 (6 bases). There are 16 residues in the CDR3. The ends were cut back, 2 bases at V and 2 bases at J, with 14 bases in the middle. CDR1 and CDR2 from the germline V gene are LGHDT and YNNKEL (reference sequence). CDR3 sequence reads: CASSQSVREYTDTQYF. DNA of the CDR3: TGTGCCAGCAGCCAAAGTGTTCGGGAGTACACAGATACGCAGTATTTT.

The V call is TRBV5-4, the J call TRBJ2-7; 8 bases agree with TRBD2. Germline trimming cut 2 bases from V and 0 bases from J; bases unmatched to any gene: 1. This CDR3 is 14 amino acids long. Germline CDR1 is SGHNT and CDR2 is YYREEE (reference sequence). This CDR3 is CASSLAGASYEQYF. CDR3 DNA: TGTGCCAGCAGCTTAGCGGGGGCCTCCTACGAGCAGTACTTC.

The chain carries TRBV5-4 and TRBJ2-3; a possible D gene is TRBD2 (6 bases). Looked up from germline, CDR1 is SGHNT and CDR2 is YYREEE (reference sequence). V was pared by 0 bases and J by 0 bases, with 8 bases between. The CDR3 sequence is 15 residues long. For the CDR3, the DNA is TGTGCCAGCAGCTTGGGGGAGGACAGCACAGATACGCAGTATTTT. Amino acids: CASSLGEDSTDTQYF.

This clone occurred once. The CDR3 DNA is TGTGCCAGCAGTTACTCGGCAGGGTACGAGCAGTACTTC. Amino acid sequence: CASSYSAGYEQYF. The chain is built from TRBV6-6 and TRBJ2-7, with D possibly being TRBD1 (5 bases). Trimming removed 0 bases from V and 4 bases from J, with 7 bases in between. This CDR3 spans 13 amino acids. From germline, CDR1 is MNHNY and CDR2 SVGAGI (reference sequence).

The chain employs TRBV9 and TRBJ2-3; tentative D call: TRBD2 (7 bases). V was trimmed by 0 bases and J by 1 base, leaving 12 bases between them. The CDR3 totals 16 residues. CDR1 is SGDLS, CDR2 YYNGEE, per germline. CDR3 DNA sequence: TGTGCCAGCAGCGTAGAGGGGAGGGGGGGCACAGATACGCAGTATTTT. Translation: CASSVEGRGGTDTQYF.

V is TRBV11-3 and J is TRBJ2-5; 9 bases are a match to TRBD2. With V trimmed by 1 base and J by 1 base, 7 bases remained unmatched. The CDR3 totals 17 residues. Germline V gene data show CDR1 as SGHNT and CDR2 as YENEEA. The CDR3 spells CASSLGLAGTLQETQYF. The CDR3 coding sequence is TGTGCCAGCAGCTTAGGGCTAGCGGGGACTCTCCAAGAGACCCAGTACTTC. Full variable domain (remainder filled in from reference TRBV11-3 and TRBJ2-5): EAGVVQSPRYKIIEKKQPVAFWCNPISGHNTLYWYLQNLGQGPELLIRYENEEAVDDSQLPKDRFSAERLKGVDSTLKIQPAELGDSAVYLCASSLGLAGTLQETQYFGPGTRLLVL.

This clone was counted a single time. The rearrangement links TRBV2 to TRBJ1-5; D ambiguous. V lost 2 bases and J 6 bases, leaving 8 bases between the germline ends. This CDR3 region has 13 residues. Germline V gene lookup returns CDR1 SNHLY and CDR2 FYNNEI. The CDR3 DNA follows: TGTGCCAGCAGTGAATACCGGGGTCAGCCCCAGCATTTT. This gives the protein CASSEYRGQPQHF. The variable domain in full, with the rest retrieved from reference TRBV2 and TRBJ1-5, is EPEVTQTPSHQVTQMGQEVILRCVPISNHLYFYWYRQILGQKVEFLVSFYNNEISEKSEIFDDQFSVERPDGSNFTLKIRSTKLEDSAMYFCASSEYRGQPQHFGDGTRLSIL.

The gene calls are TRBV30 and TRBJ2-2, with 7 bases matching TRBD1. The CDR3 has 16 amino acids. V was pared by 2 bases and J by 2 bases, with 8 bases of the junction left unmatched. Germline CDR1 and CDR2: GTSNPN and SVGIG (reference sequence). The CDR3 is CAWSPRRGSNTGELFF. CDR3 DNA: TGTGCCTGGAGTCCCCGCAGGGGGAGTAACACCGGGGAGCTGTTTTTT. Variable domain in full (rest from reference TRBV30 and TRBJ2-2): SQTIHQWPATLVQPVGSPLSLECTVEGTSNPNLYWYRQAAGRGLQLLFYSVGIGQISSEVPQNLSASRPQDRQFILSSKKLLLSDSGFYLCAWSPRRGSNTGELFFGEGSRLTVL.

The J gene is TRBJ2-7, the V gene TRBV2, with 14 bases matching TRBD2. This CDR3 spans 15 amino acids. After removal of 4 bases from V and 6 bases from J, the junction contained 5 bases not matched to a gene. Germline CDR1 reads SNHLY; CDR2 reads FYNNEI. CDR3 DNA sequence: TGTGCCAGCAGTGCGACTAGCGGGAGGGTTCGCGAGCAGTACTTC. Protein sequence: CASSATSGRVREQYF. The full variable domain, with the rest looked up from reference TRBV2 and TRBJ2-7, is EPEVTQTPSHQVTQMGQEVILRCVPISNHLYFYWYRQILGQKVEFLVSFYNNEISEKSEIFDDQFSVERPDGSNFTLKIRSTKLEDSAMYFCASSATSGRVREQYFGPGTRLTVT.

CDR3 protein: CASSLLSSGTSGRLYEQYF. As DNA, the CDR3 is TGCGCCAGCAGCCTTCTATCGTCCGGGACTAGCGGGAGGTTGTACGAGCAGTACTTC. The chain combines TRBV4-1 with TRBJ2-7, with TRBD2 matching over 15 bases. This CDR3 spans 19 amino acids. The junction had 14 bases not matched to a gene; V was cut back by 4 bases and J by 4 bases. Germline V gene data show CDR1 as MGHRA and CDR2 as YSYEKL.

This clone was seen once. V usage is TRBV6-5 and J usage is TRBJ1-5; D perhaps matches TRBD1 (6 bases). V lost 5 bases and J 3 bases, leaving 8 bases between the germline ends. CDR1 is MNHEY, CDR2 SVGAGI, per germline. CDR3 length: 13 residues. The CDR3 sequence is CASSRDTNQPQHF. DNA for the CDR3: TGTGCCAGCAGTCGGGACACCAATCAGCCCCAGCATTTT.

The rearrangement joins TRBV30 to TRBJ1-1; tentatively, D is TRBD1 (5 bases). The V end lost 2 bases, the J end lost 0 bases, and 13 bases lay between the germline ends. Germline V gives CDR1 GTSNPN, CDR2 SVGIG (reference sequence). This CDR3 comprises 15 residues. The CDR3 DNA follows: TGTGCCTGGAGTAGACAGATACCAATGAACACTGAAGCTTTCTTT. Protein sequence: CAWSRQIPMNTEAFF.

This chain joins TRBV20-1 and TRBJ2-3; maybe TRBD1 (6 bases). V was clipped by 6 bases and J by 10 bases, with 14 bases between them. CDR1 and CDR2 from the germline V gene are DFQATT and SNEGSKA (reference sequence). This CDR3 comprises 11 residues. The CDR3 sequence is CSAKTGSAQYF. CDR3 nucleotide sequence: TGCAGTGCAAAAACAGGGTCGGCGCAGTATTTT.

This chain connects TRBV2 to TRBJ1-4; D remains unclear. The CDR3 length is 16 residues. V was shortened by 6 bases and J by 8 bases, with 22 bases between the two germline ends. Per germline, CDR1 SNHLY and CDR2 FYNNEI. CDR3 nucleotides: TGTGCCAGCAGGAACCGGGCCAACGTGGTTAGGGAAAAACTGTTTTTT. It translates to CASRNRANVVREKLFF.

The chain recombines TRBV21-1 with TRBJ2-3; TRBD2 is taken as the D call from the table, unchecked against the DNA. TRBV21-1 is reported as a pseudogene. The CDR3 sequence is 17 residues long. CDR3 nucleotides: TGTGCCAGCAGCAATCTCACCGGGACTAGGGTCTTGGATACGCAGTATTTT. Translation gives CASSNLTGTRVLDTQYF.

This chain connects TRBV5-1 to TRBJ1-6; a weak D match, TRBD1 (6 bases). The CDR3 loop spans 15 amino acids. V was shortened by 1 base and J by 8 bases, with 13 bases between the two germline ends. Germline V CDR1 and CDR2: SGHRS, YFSETQ. The CDR3 spells CASSLFGGDDSPLHF. The CDR3 nucleotides read TGCGCCAGCAGCTTGTTTGGGGGCGATGATTCACCCCTCCACTTT.

The J gene is TRBJ2-6, the V gene TRBV10-3; the D gene is possibly TRBD1 (5 bases). CDR1 is ENHRY and CDR2 is SYGVKD in the germline V gene. Trimming stripped 4 bases from V and 2 bases from J, with 12 bases between. The CDR3 has 16 amino acids. The DNA for the CDR3 is TGTGCCATCAGTGTAAGAAGGGGCACTGGGGCCAACGTCCTGACTTTC. It is translated as CAISVRRGTGANVLTF.

J is TRBJ2-5 and V is TRBV4-1, with 7 bases lining up with TRBD1. CDR3 length: 15 amino acids. The V gene's germline CDR1 is MGHRA and CDR2 YSYEKL. V gave up 4 bases and J gave up 4 bases; unmatched junction bases: 9. The CDR3 spells CASSLNRGGGETQYF. CDR3 bases: TGCGCCAGCAGCCTGAACAGGGGTGGGGGAGAGACCCAGTACTTC.

V usage is TRBV4-2 and J usage is TRBJ2-1; D is unresolved. The length of the CDR3 is 15 residues. Germline loops: CDR1 LGHNA, CDR2 YNFKEQ. The ends were cut back, 2 bases at V and 12 bases at J, with 20 bases in the middle. The CDR3 loop reads CASSQPKLIPGPQFF. CDR3 coding DNA: TGTGCCAGCAGCCAACCCAAACTTATTCCCGGTCCGCAGTTCTTC.